The TCR beta chain described here comes from a study of blood T cell repertoires in COVID-19 (dated by TCRdb to 2018 to 2021). Turning to the overall study: Samples from collaborators originated in the United States, Italy and Spain and spanned both the acute and convalescent phases of COVID-19. The prospective study material was composed of cDNA or gDNA derived from T cells, B-cell-depleted T cells, or PBMCs. The dataset comprised deeply sampled blood TCRbeta repertoires from subjects exposed to, actively infected with, or recovered from COVID-19. The repertoires were released in a freely available public database meant as a resource for research on the immune response to SARS-CoV-2. The samples were drawn from the first 160 participants of the ongoing ImmuneRACE study and from about 1,200 subjects provided by 6 global collaborators. Nearly every sample came with metadata listing a de-identified subject ID, COVID-19 status, age in years and sex. HLA class I and class II types, where available, came from metadata supplied by the sample provider rather than from assay-based typing. Summary of the overall study and its limitations: Clinical and demographic metadata were provided uncurated, with the amount varying by source and participant.

TCRbeta CDR3 regions were amplified from genomic DNA using the immunoSEQ Assay, a bias-controlled multiplex PCR. The authors processed their data as follows. The number of nucleated cells in each sample was estimated by amplification of reference gene primers within the assay. Sequence reads were collapsed and filtered to measure the absolute abundance of every unique TCRbeta CDR3 rearrangement. Productive Simpson clonality was computed per sample as the square root of Simpson's diversity index over productive rearrangements. This is the immuneACCESS table as TCRdb keeps it, with only in-frame sequences that have V and J called. A part of the clones is gone; compared with another copy, unresolved V genes explain less than half, and the rest is unexplained. V and J calls and clone size follow that table, whereas D and trimming were derived from the DNA. This sample holds approximately 140,000 clones; roughly 90% were observed only once. The biggest ten clones account for approximately 4.1% of the sample.

Note on this clone: Its target antigen remains unknown. No much larger clone is present one base from it, and per-base qualities are unavailable.

Including the terminal cysteine and phenylalanine, the CDR3 comprises 16 residues. Only the CDR3 region is kept as DNA, spanning 48 bases read in frame from base 1. V and J are trimmed by 6 bases and 0 bases, and the gene matches miss 7 bases of the junction. From a lookup of the germline V gene (reference sequence), CDR1 and CDR2 are LNHDA and SQIVND. Collaborating institutions collected whole blood in K2EDTA tubes following their own protocols. For TCRbeta analysis, collaborator samples were shipped as frozen whole blood, as isolated PBMCs, or as DNA extracted from either sample type. The receptor was isolated from a woman aged 60 to 75 with active or convalescent COVID-19. The sequenced sample was peripheral blood. The chain is made from TRBV19 and TRBJ2-1, with TRBD1 identical over 8 junction bases. At the DNA level, the sequence is TGTGCCAGTAGCCGGACAGGGTCTAGCTCCTACAATGAGCAGTTCTTC. Its amino acids are CASSRTGSSSYNEQFF.